Shown below are 14 T cell receptor beta chains from a single sample sequenced in a study of OX40 agonist ivuxolimab in advanced cancers. Method: immunoSEQ multiplex PCR; TCRdb's copy keeps in-frame clones and lacks some. Of about 62,000 clones listed, approximately 85% are singletons. The source was CD4+ or CD8+ T cells sorted from blood, collected in a trial of the OX40 agonist ivuxolimab. These receptors were collected from an adult with an advanced solid tumor such as melanoma, head and neck, liver or kidney cancer.

The sample holds one count of this clone. The chain carries TRBV7-2 and TRBJ2-1; 7 bases line up with TRBD2. Germline CDR1 reads SGHTA; CDR2 reads FQGNSA. The junction had 6 bases not matched to a gene; V was cut back by 1 base and J by 3 bases. The CDR3 covers 16 residues. CDR3 loop: CASSLGRDYLYNEQFF. The CDR3 region has the DNA TGTGCCAGCAGCTTAGGTAGGGACTACCTCTACAATGAGCAGTTCTTC.

V and J are TRBV6-5 and TRBJ2-7, with D unresolved. The V gene lost 8 bases and the J gene lost 2 bases, with 19 bases spanning the gap. Germline CDR1 MNHEY, CDR2 SVGAGI. CDR3 size: 15 residues. CDR3 nucleotide sequence: TGTGCCAGCGGTAGATCACCCGTGGACCCCTACGAGCAGTACTTC. Translating gives CASGRSPVDPYEQYF.

A single count supports this clone. The chain recombines TRBV28 with TRBJ1-4; D gene uncertain. Trimming removed 6 bases at V and 5 bases at J, with 13 bases between. The CDR3 contains 14 residues. Germline V gives CDR1 MDHEN, CDR2 SYDVKM. The CDR3 region is CASSKGRWNEKLFF. In DNA, the CDR3 is TGTGCCAGCAGCAAGGGAAGATGGAATGAAAAACTGTTTTTT.

The CDR3 reads CASSKDRYNSPLHF. In DNA form, the CDR3 reads TGCGCCAGCTCCAAGGACAGGTATAATTCACCCCTCCACTTT. The chain carries TRBV4-3 and TRBJ1-6; TRBD1 aligns across 7 bases. The J segment lost 4 bases and the V segment lost 8 bases, leaving 5 bases of the junction unmatched. Germline-derived CDR1 and CDR2 are LGHNA and YSLEER. The CDR3 extends over 14 amino acids.

V gene TRBV4-2 combines with J gene TRBJ2-6, with a weak D call TRBD2 (5 bases). The CDR3 is 15 amino acids. CDR1 is LGHNA, CDR2 YNFKEQ, per germline. V was clipped by 8 bases and J by 0 bases, with 11 bases between them. This CDR3 is CASETGSSGANVLTF. The CDR3 nucleotides are TGTGCCAGCGAAACGGGGAGCTCTGGGGCCAACGTCCTGACTTTC.

The J gene is TRBJ2-7, the V gene TRBV5-6; the match to TRBD1 covers 12 bases. The CDR3 sequence is 15 residues long. The junction had 6 bases not matched to a gene; V was cut back by 4 bases and J by 4 bases. Germline CDR1 reads SGHDT; CDR2 reads YYEEEE. CDR3: CASSPGTGGRYEQYF. For the CDR3, the DNA is TGTGCCAGCAGCCCGGGGACAGGGGGCCGGTACGAGCAGTACTTC.

This chain links TRBV27 with TRBJ2-1, with TRBD1 matching 8 bases. The CDR3 length is 13 residues. The J segment lost 6 bases and the V segment lost 6 bases, leaving 4 bases of the junction unmatched. Germline V lookup: CDR1 MNHEY, CDR2 SMNVEV (reference sequence). The CDR3 coding sequence is TGTGCCAGCAGGTACACAGGGGGCAATGAGCAGTTCTTC. The encoded protein is CASRYTGGNEQFF.

J is TRBJ2-3 and V is TRBV7-3; perhaps TRBD1 as D (6 bases). Deletions cut 0 bases from V and 7 bases from J, with 17 bases between. Germline V gene data show CDR1 as SGHTA and CDR2 as FQGTGA. The CDR3 sequence is 16 residues long. CDR3 protein: CASSLTQGLAENTQYF. The CDR3 DNA is TGTGCCAGCAGCTTAACTCAGGGGCTAGCAGAAAATACGCAGTATTTT.

V is TRBV6-5 and J is TRBJ2-2; the D is unclear. From germline, CDR1 is MNHEY and CDR2 SVGAGI. This CDR3 contains 13 residues. Between the trimmed V and J ends, which lost 0 bases and 8 bases, there was a span of 7 bases. CDR3 region: CASSYSVWGELFF. The CDR3 region has the DNA TGTGCCAGCAGTTACTCGGTCTGGGGGGAGCTGTTTTTT.

The chain links TRBV7-8 to TRBJ2-5, with TRBD2 matching over 15 bases. The CDR3 totals 16 residues. The ends lost 5 bases at V and 1 base at J; junction bases unmatched: 2. Germline CDR1 is SGHVS and CDR2 is FQNEAQ. This CDR3 is CASSGLAGGIQETQYF. CDR3 coding DNA: TGTGCCAGCAGCGGACTAGCGGGGGGGATCCAAGAGACCCAGTACTTC.

This clone is a singleton in its sample. This chain links TRBV25-1 with TRBJ2-2, with D perhaps TRBD2 (5 bases). The ends were cut back, 1 base at V and 6 bases at J, with 9 bases in the middle. This CDR3 has 14 amino acids. The germline V gene encodes CDR1 MGHDK and CDR2 SYGVNS. In DNA, the CDR3 is TGTGCCAGCAGTGAATGGAGGCTACCCGGGGAGCTGTTTTTT. Translating gives CASSEWRLPGELFF.

The rearrangement links TRBV7-6 to TRBJ2-3, with TRBD2 identical over 13 bases. V shed 0 bases, J shed 2 bases, and the junction held 8 bases outside the gene matches. The germline V gene encodes CDR1 SGHVS and CDR2 FNYEAQ. The CDR3 contains 19 residues. The CDR3 DNA reads as TGTGCCAGCAGCTTAGCCTTCGGACTAGCGGGAGCCTCCACAGATACGCAGTATTTT. Protein product: CASSLAFGLAGASTDTQYF. Full variable domain (remainder filled in from reference TRBV7-6 and TRBJ2-3): GAGVSQSPRYKVTKRGQDVALRCDPISGHVSLYWYRQALGQGPEFLTYFNYEAQQDKSGLPNDRFSAERPEGSISTLTIQRTEQRDSAMYRCASSLAFGLAGASTDTQYFGPGTRLTVL.

This clone was counted between two and nine times. The same CDR3 is also encoded by other DNA sequences in this sample. The chain links TRBV6-6 to TRBJ2-7; D gene ambiguous. Trimming pared 6 bases from V and 3 bases from J, leaving 6 bases between. The CDR3 covers 11 residues. From germline, CDR1 is MNHNY and CDR2 SVGAGI (reference sequence). CDR3 loop: CASSYNYEQYF. The CDR3 nucleotides read TGTGCCAGCAGCTACAACTACGAGCAGTACTTC.

This chain connects TRBV28 to TRBJ1-1; a weak D match, TRBD1 (5 bases). The V gene's germline CDR1 is MDHEN and CDR2 SYDVKM. V shed 2 bases and J shed 1 base, with 11 bases lying between them. CDR3 length: 15 residues. The CDR3 sequence: CASSLGGVTNTEAFF. The CDR3 bases are TGTGCCAGCAGTTTAGGGGGGGTAACGAACACTGAAGCTTTCTTT.